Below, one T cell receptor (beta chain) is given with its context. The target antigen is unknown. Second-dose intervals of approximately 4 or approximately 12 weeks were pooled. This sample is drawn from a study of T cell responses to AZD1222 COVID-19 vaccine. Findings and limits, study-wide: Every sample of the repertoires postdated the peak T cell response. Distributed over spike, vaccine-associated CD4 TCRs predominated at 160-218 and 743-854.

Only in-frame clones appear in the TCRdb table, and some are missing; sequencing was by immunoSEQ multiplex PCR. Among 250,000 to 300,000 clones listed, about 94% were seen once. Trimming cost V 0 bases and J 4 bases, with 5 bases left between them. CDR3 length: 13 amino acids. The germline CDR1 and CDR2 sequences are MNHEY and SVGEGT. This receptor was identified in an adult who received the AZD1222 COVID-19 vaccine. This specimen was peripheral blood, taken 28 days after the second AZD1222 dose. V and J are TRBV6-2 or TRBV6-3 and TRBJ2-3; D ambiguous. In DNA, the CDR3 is TGTGCCAGCAGTTACTCGATGGCAGATACGCAGTATTTT. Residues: CASSYSMADTQYF.